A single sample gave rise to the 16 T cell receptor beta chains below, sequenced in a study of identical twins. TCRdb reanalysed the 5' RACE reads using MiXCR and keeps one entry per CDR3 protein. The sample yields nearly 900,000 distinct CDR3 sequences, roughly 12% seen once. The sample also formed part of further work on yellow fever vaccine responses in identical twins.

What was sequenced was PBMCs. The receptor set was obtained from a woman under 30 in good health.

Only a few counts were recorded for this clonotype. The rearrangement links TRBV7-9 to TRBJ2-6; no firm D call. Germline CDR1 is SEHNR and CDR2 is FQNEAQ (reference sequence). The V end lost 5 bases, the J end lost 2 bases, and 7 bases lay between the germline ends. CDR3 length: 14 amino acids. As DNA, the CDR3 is TGTGCCAGCAGCCTCCATGCTGGGGCCAACGTCCTGACTTTC. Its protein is CASSLHAGANVLTF.

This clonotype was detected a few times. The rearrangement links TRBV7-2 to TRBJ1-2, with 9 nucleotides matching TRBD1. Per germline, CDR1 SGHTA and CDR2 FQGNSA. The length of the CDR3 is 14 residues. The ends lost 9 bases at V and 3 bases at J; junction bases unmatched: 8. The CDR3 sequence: CARTRDRVDYGYTF. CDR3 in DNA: TGTGCCAGAACCCGGGACAGGGTAGACTATGGCTACACCTTC.

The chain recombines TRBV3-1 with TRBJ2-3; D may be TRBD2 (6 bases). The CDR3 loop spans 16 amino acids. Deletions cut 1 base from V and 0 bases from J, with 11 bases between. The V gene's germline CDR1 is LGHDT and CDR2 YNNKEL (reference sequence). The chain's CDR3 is CASSQAGTSSTDTQYF. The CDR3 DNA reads TGTGCCAGCAGCCAAGCAGGGACTTCTAGCACAGATACGCAGTATTTT.

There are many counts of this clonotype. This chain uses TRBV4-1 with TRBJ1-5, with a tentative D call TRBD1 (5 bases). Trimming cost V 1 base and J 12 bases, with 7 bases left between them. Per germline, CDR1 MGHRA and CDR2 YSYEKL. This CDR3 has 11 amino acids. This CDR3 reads CASSQGDRQHF. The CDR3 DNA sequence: TGCGCCAGCAGCCAAGGGGACCGCCAGCATTTT.

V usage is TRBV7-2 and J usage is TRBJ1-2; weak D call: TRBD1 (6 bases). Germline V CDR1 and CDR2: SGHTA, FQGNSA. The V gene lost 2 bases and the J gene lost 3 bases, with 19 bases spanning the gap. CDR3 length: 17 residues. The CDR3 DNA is TGTGCCAGCAGCTTATGGCCTCTCAAGACAGGACACTATGGCTACACCTTC. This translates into CASSLWPLKTGHYGYTF.

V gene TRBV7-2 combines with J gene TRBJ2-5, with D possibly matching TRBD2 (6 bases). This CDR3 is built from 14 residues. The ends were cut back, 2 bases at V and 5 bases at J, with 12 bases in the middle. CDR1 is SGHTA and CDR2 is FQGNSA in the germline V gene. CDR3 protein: CASSLRRGLETQYF. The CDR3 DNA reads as TGTGCCAGCAGCTTAAGGCGGGGCTTGGAGACCCAGTACTTC.

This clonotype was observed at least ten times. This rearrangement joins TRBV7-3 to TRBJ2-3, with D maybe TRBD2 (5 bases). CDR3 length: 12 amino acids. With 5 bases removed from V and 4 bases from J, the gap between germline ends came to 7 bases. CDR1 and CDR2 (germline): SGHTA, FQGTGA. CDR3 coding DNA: TGTGCCAGCAGCCCCGGGGCAGATACGCAGTATTTT. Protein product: CASSPGADTQYF.

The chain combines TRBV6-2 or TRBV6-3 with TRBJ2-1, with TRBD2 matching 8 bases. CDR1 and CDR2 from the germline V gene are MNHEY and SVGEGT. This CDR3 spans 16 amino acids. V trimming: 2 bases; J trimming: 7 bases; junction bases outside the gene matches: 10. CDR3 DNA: TGTGCCAGCAGTTACCTCCGAGCGGGAGTAGGAAATGAGCAGTTCTTC. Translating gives CASSYLRAGVGNEQFF.

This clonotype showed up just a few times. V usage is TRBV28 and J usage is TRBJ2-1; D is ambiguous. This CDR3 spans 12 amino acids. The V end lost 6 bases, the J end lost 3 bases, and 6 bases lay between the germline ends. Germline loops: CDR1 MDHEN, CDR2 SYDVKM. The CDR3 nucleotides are TGTGCCAGCAGGTCGATCTACAATGAGCAGTTCTTC. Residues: CASRSIYNEQFF. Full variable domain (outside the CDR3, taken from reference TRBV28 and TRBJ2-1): DVKVTQSSRYLVKRTGEKVFLECVQDMDHENMFWYRQDPGLGLRLIYFSYDVKMKEKGDIPEGYSVSREKKERFSLILESASTNQTSMYLCASRSIYNEQFFGPGTRLTVL.

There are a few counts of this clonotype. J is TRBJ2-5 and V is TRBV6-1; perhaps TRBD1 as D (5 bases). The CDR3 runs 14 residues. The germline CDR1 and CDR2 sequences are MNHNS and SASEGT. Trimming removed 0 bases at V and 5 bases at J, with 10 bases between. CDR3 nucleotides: TGTGCCAGCAGTGAAGCCAGGGTAGGGGAGACCCAGTACTTC. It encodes CASSEARVGETQYF.

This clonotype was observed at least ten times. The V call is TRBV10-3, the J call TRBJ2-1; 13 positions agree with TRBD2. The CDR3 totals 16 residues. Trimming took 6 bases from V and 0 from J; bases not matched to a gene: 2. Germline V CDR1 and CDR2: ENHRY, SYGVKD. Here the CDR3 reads CAIRGTSGISYNEQFF. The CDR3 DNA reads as TGTGCCATCAGGGGGACTAGCGGGATCTCCTACAATGAGCAGTTCTTC.

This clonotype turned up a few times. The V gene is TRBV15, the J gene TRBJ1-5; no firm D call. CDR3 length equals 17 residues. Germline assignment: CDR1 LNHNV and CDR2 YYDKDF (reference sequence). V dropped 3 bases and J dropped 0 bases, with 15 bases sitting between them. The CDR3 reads CATSSTEGRDSNQPQHF. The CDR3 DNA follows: TGTGCCACCAGCAGCACCGAGGGAAGGGATAGCAATCAGCCCCAGCATTTT.

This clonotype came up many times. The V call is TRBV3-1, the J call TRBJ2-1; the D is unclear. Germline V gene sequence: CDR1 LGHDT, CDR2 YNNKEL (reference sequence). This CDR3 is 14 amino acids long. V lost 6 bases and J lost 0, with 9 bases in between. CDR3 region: CASRRESSYNEQFF. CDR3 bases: TGTGCCAGCAGAAGGGAAAGCTCCTACAATGAGCAGTTCTTC.

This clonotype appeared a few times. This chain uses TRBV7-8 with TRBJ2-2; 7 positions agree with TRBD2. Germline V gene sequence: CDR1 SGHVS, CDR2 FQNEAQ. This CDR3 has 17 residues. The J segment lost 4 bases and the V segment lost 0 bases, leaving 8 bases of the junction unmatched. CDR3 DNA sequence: TGTGCCAGCAGCTTAGCTTATAGCGGGCCCTTCACCGGGGAGCTGTTTTTT. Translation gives CASSLAYSGPFTGELFF.

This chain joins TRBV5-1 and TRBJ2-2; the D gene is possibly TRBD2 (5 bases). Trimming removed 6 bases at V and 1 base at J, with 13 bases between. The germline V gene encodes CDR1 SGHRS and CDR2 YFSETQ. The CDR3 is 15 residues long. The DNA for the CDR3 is TGCGCCAGCACGGGCACCAGCGGGAACACCGGGGAGCTGTTTTTT. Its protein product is CASTGTSGNTGELFF.

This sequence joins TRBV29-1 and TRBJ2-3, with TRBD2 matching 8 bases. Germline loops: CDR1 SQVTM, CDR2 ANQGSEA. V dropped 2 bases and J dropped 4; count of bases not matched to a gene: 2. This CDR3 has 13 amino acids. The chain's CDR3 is CSVELAGPDTQYF. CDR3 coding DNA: TGCAGCGTTGAATTAGCGGGGCCAGATACGCAGTATTTT.